This note documents a single T cell receptor (beta chain) sequence. The CDR3 loop spans 14 amino acids. CDR1 SGHRS and CDR2 YFSETQ come from the germline V gene. The V and J ends lost 5 bases and 5 bases respectively, with 16 bases between them. The data originate from a study of technical replicates of blood from four donors. Generated by immunoSEQ multiplex PCR, the TCRdb table keeps only in-frame clones and is missing some. The data contain 95,000 to 100,000 clones, nearly 96% of them seen just once; the ten biggest clones take up 0.2% to 0.25%. This chain joins TRBV5-1 and TRBJ1-1; D unresolved. Sequencing input: T cells isolated from PBMCs. The TCR originated in a human donor in good health. Here the CDR3 reads CASSLTGGKTEAFF. The CDR3, as DNA: TGCGCCAGCAGTCTAACCGGCGGGAAGACTGAAGCTTTCTTT.